Listed below are T cell receptor beta chains from one sample, sequenced in a study of post-analysis software for immune sequencing data. Each CDR3 protein gets one entry after TCRdb re-called the PCR reads with MiXCR. The data hold over 700,000 distinct CDR3 sequences, with 25% to 30% observed a single time. Sequenced material: blood. These receptor sequences come from a girl aged 5 to 17 with multiple sclerosis. CDR3s include the opening cysteine and the closing phenylalanine or tryptophan. D genes are given only for firm matches. Size is stated for part of the rows, as once, few or many counts, or as a class when the clone is expanded.

CDR3aa	CDR3nt	j_gene	v_gene	abundance	d_gene
CASSYSQARGAQYF	TGTGCCAGCAGTTACTCCCAGGCCCGGGGGGCCCAGTACTTC	TRBJ2-5	TRBV6-5	many	TRBD2
CASSLATDTQYF	TGTGCCAGCAGCTTAGCGACAGATACGCAGTATTTT	TRBJ2-3	TRBV7-2	many	.
CASSQGLAGGTVFF	TGTGCCAGCAGCCAAGGACTAGCGGGGGGGACGGTGTTTTTT	TRBJ2-2	TRBV3-1	few	TRBD2
CASSEGEVVGTQYF	TGTGCCAGCAGTGAAGGGGAGGTGGTCGGGACCCAGTACTTC	TRBJ2-5	TRBV2	few	.
CASSAILAETQFF	TGTGCCAGCAGTGCGATCCTAGCGGAAACGCAGTTTTTT	TRBJ1-4	TRBV12-3/TRBV12-4	.	.
CASSYRSWFTQYF	TGTGCCAGCAGTTACCGGAGCTGGTTCACCCAGTACTTC	TRBJ2-5	TRBV6-5	.	.
CASSLDGPGVGTQYF	TGCGCCAGCAGCTTGGATGGCCCTGGGGTCGGGACCCAGTACTTC	TRBJ2-5	TRBV5-1	.	.
CASNTRRGGASADTQYF	TGTGCCAGCAACACCCGACGCGGGGGGGCTAGCGCAGATACGCAGTATTTT	TRBJ2-3	TRBV6-6	.	TRBD2
CASSKVGNYGYTF	TGTGCCAGCAGCAAGGTGGGAAACTATGGCTACACCTTC	TRBJ1-2	TRBV7-9	few	.
CASSFRKNTQYF	TGTGCCAGCAGTTTTAGAAAGAATACGCAGTATTTT	TRBJ2-3	TRBV27	few	.